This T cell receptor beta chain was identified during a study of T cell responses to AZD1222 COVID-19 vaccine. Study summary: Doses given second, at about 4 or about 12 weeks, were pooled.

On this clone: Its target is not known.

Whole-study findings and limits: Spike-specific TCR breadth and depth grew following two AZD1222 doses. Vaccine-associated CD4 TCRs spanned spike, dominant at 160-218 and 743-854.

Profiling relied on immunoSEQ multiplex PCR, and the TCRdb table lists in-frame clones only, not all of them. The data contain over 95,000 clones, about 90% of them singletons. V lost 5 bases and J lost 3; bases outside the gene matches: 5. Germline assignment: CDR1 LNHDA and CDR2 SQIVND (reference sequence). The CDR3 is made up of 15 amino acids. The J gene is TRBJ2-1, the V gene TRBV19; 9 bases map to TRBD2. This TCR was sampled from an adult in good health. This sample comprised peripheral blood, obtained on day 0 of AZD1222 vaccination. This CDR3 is CASSLPTSGYNEQFF. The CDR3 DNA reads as TGTGCCAGTAGTCTCCCGACTAGCGGCTACAATGAGCAGTTCTTC.